These 6 T cell receptor beta chains were sequenced from one sample in a study of regulatory T cells in long-lasting Graves disease. The time point is: persistent/refractory GD, antithyroid drugs over 5 years with positive TRAb. PBMC-extracted RNA yielded the TCR library. To make TCR beta libraries, researchers used iRepertoire HTBI primers and Arm-PCR of CDR3 regions. TCRdb reprocessed the multiplex PCR reads with MiXCR, giving one entry per CDR3 protein. This table holds approximately 470,000 distinct CDR3 sequences, roughly 20% found once. The material sequenced was peripheral blood mononuclear cells (PBMCs), taken when the disease was refractory, from a patient treated with antithyroid drugs. The receptors come from a female donor with Graves disease.

This clonotype was seen a few times. V usage is TRBV12-3 or TRBV12-4 and J usage is TRBJ2-2, with D possibly TRBD1 on 5 matching bases. The CDR3 runs 14 residues. Trimming stripped 6 bases from V and 4 bases from J, with 12 bases between. This CDR3 is CASRPGMVTGELFF. The CDR3 nucleotides read TGTGCCAGCAGGCCAGGGATGGTCACCGGGGAGCTGTTTTTT.

The chain couples TRBV14 to TRBJ1-2; D gene uncertain. This CDR3 spans 13 amino acids. Per germline, CDR1 SGHDN and CDR2 FVKESK. The V gene lost 3 bases and the J gene lost 0 bases, with 5 bases spanning the gap. CDR3 DNA sequence: TGTGCCAGCAGCCATCTAGCTAACTATGGCTACACCTTC. Translating it yields CASSHLANYGYTF.

The sample holds a few counts of this clonotype. J is TRBJ2-7 and V is TRBV16; D not certain. Looked up from germline, CDR1 is KGHSY and CDR2 is FQNENV. V lost 0 bases and J lost 6, with 9 bases in between. This CDR3 region has 13 residues. CDR3 sequence (DNA): TGTGCCAGCAGCCAATCAGGGAAGGGCGAGCAGTACTTC. As protein: CASSQSGKGEQYF.

This chain links TRBV7-6 with TRBJ1-1, with D unclear. The V and J ends lost 7 bases and 13 bases respectively, with 25 bases between them. This CDR3 comprises 14 residues. CDR1 and CDR2 (germline): SGHVS, FNYEAQ. CDR3 sequence (DNA): TGTGCCAGCACCCTAATTGCGGAGGGTTTTGAGCTTTTCTTT. It yields the protein CASTLIAEGFELFF.

The gene calls are TRBV11-2 and TRBJ2-5; TRBD1 matches at 8 bases. Germline V CDR1 and CDR2: SGHAT, FQNNGV. J lost 3 bases, V lost 4 bases, and 4 bases had no gene match. The CDR3 consists of 14 residues. The CDR3 DNA follows: TGTGCCAGCAGCTCACAGACAGGGGAAGAGACCCAGTACTTC. Its translation: CASSSQTGEETQYF.

This clonotype was seen many times. This chain uses TRBV27 with TRBJ1-5, with D tentatively TRBD1 (5 bases). The CDR3 totals 15 residues. The germline CDR1 and CDR2 sequences are MNHEY and SMNVEV (reference sequence). V gave up 3 bases and J gave up 3 bases, with 12 bases separating them. The CDR3 nucleotides read TGTGCCAGCAGTTTGGGGCCACTCGCCAATCAGCCCCAGCATTTT. Translation gives CASSLGPLANQPQHF.